This TCR beta chain was sequenced during a study of blood T cell repertoires in COVID-19. Study as a whole: Material from acute and convalescent COVID-19 was sourced from the United States, Italy and Spain. T cells, B-cell-depleted T cells, or PBMCs provided the cDNA or gDNA that served as material.

Per the original data handling: Amplification of reference gene primers was used by the study to estimate nucleated cell counts. TCRdb keeps only in-frame clones here, not all; method: immunoSEQ multiplex PCR. D and trimming come from the DNA, and the V and J calls and clone size come from that table. The sample includes hundreds of thousands of clones, 65% to 85% seen only once; the top ten take over 0.95%. This clone came up once. Seattle participants joined during active infection and were tracked over time. Sequenced sample: peripheral blood. The receptor was derived from a woman in her 30s with COVID-19, enrolled during active disease.

CDR3 in amino acids: CASSPPGGTSAREQYF. DNA of the CDR3: TGTGCCAGCAGCCCCCCCGGTGGGACTAGCGCTAGAGAGCAGTACTTC. V is TRBV7-9 and J is TRBJ2-7; 10 bases fit TRBD2. Germline V gene lookup returns CDR1 SEHNR and CDR2 FQNEAQ (reference sequence). The V segment lost 5 bases and the J segment 7 bases; nucleotides outside the gene matches: 14. The CDR3 has 16 amino acids.